This entry lists 5 T cell receptor beta chains sequenced from one sample in a study of T cells in Graves' hyperthyroidism and ophthalmopathy. Amplified TCR beta CDR3 regions came from RNA transcripts. Using the HTBI primer set, a first-round RT-PCR was run on the TCR CDR3. Each CDR3 protein is one row after TCRdb ran MiXCR on the multiplex PCR reads. The sample has around 500,000 distinct CDR3 sequences, about 16% seen once. The sample consisted of blood. The receptors stem from a woman aged 30 to 39 with Graves' ophthalmopathy.

At least ten counts were recorded for this clonotype. The chain carries TRBV20-1 and TRBJ2-1; possible D gene TRBD2, 5 bases. The germline gives CDR1 DFQATT, CDR2 SNEGSKA (reference sequence). The CDR3 has 13 amino acids. V was pared by 8 bases and J by 4 bases, with 15 bases between. CDR3 amino acids: CSQSGESYNEQFF. As DNA, the CDR3 is TGCAGTCAGAGCGGAGAATCATACAATGAGCAGTTCTTC.

The rearrangement uses TRBV11-2 and TRBJ2-2; TRBD2 matches at 12 bases. Germline CDR1 and CDR2: SGHAT and FQNNGV. The CDR3 runs 14 residues. V shed 7 bases, J shed 6 bases, and the junction held 3 bases outside the gene matches. The CDR3 sequence: CASKGLAGPGELFF. The DNA for the CDR3 is TGTGCCAGCAAAGGACTAGCGGGACCCGGGGAGCTGTTTTTT.

There are a few counts of this clonotype. The CDR3 loop is CSAGGLQETQYF. DNA of the CDR3: TGCAGTGCTGGAGGGCTGCAAGAGACCCAGTACTTC. The chain employs TRBV20-1 and TRBJ2-5; TRBD2 is a possible D gene (6 bases). Deletions cut 5 bases from V and 2 bases from J, with 9 bases between. Per the germline V gene, CDR1 is DFQATT and CDR2 is SNEGSKA (reference sequence). The CDR3 is 12 amino acids.

This clonotype was counted at least ten times. The chain has TRBV20-1 and TRBJ2-3; 7 bases are shared with TRBD1. V lost 5 bases and J lost 4; bases outside the gene matches: 12. Germline CDR1 is DFQATT and CDR2 is SNEGSKA (reference sequence). The CDR3 is 15 amino acids. The CDR3, as DNA: TGCAGTGCTGCCCCCGGGACAGCCAGGGCAGATACGCAGTATTTT. Translation: CSAAPGTARADTQYF.

V usage is TRBV2 and J usage is TRBJ1-6; 8 bases map to TRBD1. With V trimmed by 6 bases and J by 10 bases, 11 bases remained unmatched. The germline V gene encodes CDR1 SNHLY and CDR2 FYNNEI. CDR3 length: 15 residues. CDR3 in DNA: TGTGCCAGCAGGAGCGGCGGCAGGGACAGGTCACCCCTCCACTTT. This encodes CASRSGGRDRSPLHF. Looking up the rest from reference TRBV2 and TRBJ1-6 gives the full variable domain: EPEVTQTPSHQVTQMGQEVILRCVPISNHLYFYWYRQILGQKVEFLVSFYNNEISEKSEIFDDQFSVERPDGSNFTLKIRSTKLEDSAMYFCASRSGGRDRSPLHFGNGTRLTVT.